This TCR beta chain was identified during a study of blood T cell repertoires in COVID-19. Study at large: Acute and convalescent COVID-19 specimens originated in the United States, Italy and Spain. In each case, the material was cDNA or gDNA derived from T cells, B-cell-depleted T cells, or PBMCs.

Per the original data handling: Researchers report that nucleated cell counts were estimated from reference gene primer amplification. Generated by immunoSEQ multiplex PCR, the TCRdb table keeps only in-frame clones and is missing some. V, J and clone size are those of that table, while D and trimming were read from the DNA. The sample holds roughly 250,000 clones, around 89% seen once. CDR3 size: 15 residues. The V gene's germline CDR1 is MRHNA and CDR2 SNTAGT. Trimming stripped 3 bases from V and 8 bases from J, with 14 bases between. The specimen was peripheral blood. This receptor was obtained from a man aged 25 to 40 with acute or convalescent COVID-19. The chain joins TRBV6-4 to TRBJ1-6; tentative D call: TRBD1 (5 bases). The CDR3 nucleotides are TGTGCCAGCAGTGAGGGGGGGTCGAGCTATTCACCCCTCCACTTT. Its translation is CASSEGGSSYSPLHF.